These 31 T cell receptor beta chains share one sample of origin, sequenced in a study of blood T cell repertoires in COVID-19. Assay used: immunoSEQ multiplex PCR; TCRdb lists only in-frame clones, some missing. The repertoire consists of approximately 50,000 clones, with 75% to 90% occurring once and the leading ten covering 25% to 40%. Source material: peripheral blood. These receptors were collected from a man in his sixties with COVID-19, enrolled during active disease.

The V call is TRBV9, the J call TRBJ2-2, with 8 bases identical to TRBD2. The CDR3 runs to 18 residues. With V trimmed by 0 bases and J by 0 bases, 7 bases remained unmatched. Germline V gives CDR1 SGDLS, CDR2 YYNGEE. CDR3 nucleotide sequence: TGTGCCAGCAGCGTAGGGGCGGGCGGGGGGACGAACACCGGGGAGCTGTTTTTT. This gives the protein CASSVGAGGGTNTGELFF.

This clone was seen a handful of times. The gene calls are TRBV28 and TRBJ1-2; 8 nucleotides line up with TRBD1. V lost 4 bases and J lost 7; bases outside the gene matches: 11. CDR3 length: 15 residues. Germline lookup yields CDR1 MDHEN and CDR2 SYDVKM. CDR3 in amino acids: CASSSQDRGFGGYTF. The CDR3 DNA is TGTGCCAGCAGTTCTCAAGACAGGGGTTTCGGTGGCTACACCTTC.

V usage is TRBV7-3 and J usage is TRBJ2-2; D call uncertain. Germline CDR1 SGHTA, CDR2 FQGTGA. The CDR3 spans 14 residues. V lost 2 bases to trimming and J lost 6 bases, with 10 bases between them. CDR3 sequence: CASSLVGWAGELFF. The CDR3 DNA reads as TGTGCCAGCAGCTTAGTCGGGTGGGCCGGGGAGCTGTTTTTT.

The rearrangement joins TRBV7-6 to TRBJ1-4; D gene unclear. The CDR3 totals 11 residues. Trimming cost V 2 bases and J 8 bases, with 3 bases left between them. Germline V CDR1 and CDR2: SGHVS, FNYEAQ. The CDR3 sequence: CASSLQEKLFF. The DNA for the CDR3 is TGTGCCAGCAGCTTACAAGAAAAACTGTTTTTT.

This chain's CDR3 is CASRNPRGSGLRTDTQYF. The CDR3 DNA reads TGTGCCAGCAGGAACCCGCGGGGTTCGGGTTTGCGAACAGATACGCAGTATTTT. The chain recombines TRBV5-6 with TRBJ2-3; a weak D match, TRBD2 (6 bases). Per the germline V gene, CDR1 is SGHDT and CDR2 is YYEEEE. Between the trimmed V and J ends, which lost 5 bases and 3 bases, there was a span of 25 bases. The length of the CDR3 is 18 residues. The full variable domain, with the rest looked up from reference TRBV5-6 and TRBJ2-3, is DAGVTQSPTHLIKTRGQQVTLRCSPKSGHDTVSWYQQALGQGPQFIFQYYEEEERQRGNFPDRFSGHQFPNYSSELNVNALLLGDSALYLCASRNPRGSGLRTDTQYFGPGTRLTVL.

The rearrangement uses TRBV11-3 and TRBJ2-7; D is perhaps TRBD2 (6 bases). The V gene's germline CDR1 is SGHNT and CDR2 YENEEA. This CDR3 has 14 amino acids. The V and J ends lost 4 bases and 7 bases respectively, with 17 bases between them. The CDR3 DNA sequence: TGTGCCAGCAGCTCGGCCGGGAGAGTTAAGGAGCAGTACTTC. Translating it yields CASSSAGRVKEQYF.

V and J are TRBV30 and TRBJ2-7; 7 nucleotides line up with TRBD2. The CDR3 is 17 residues long. Trimming removed 3 bases from V and 0 bases from J; junction bases left unmatched: 14. Germline V gene lookup returns CDR1 GTSNPN and CDR2 SVGIG (reference sequence). CDR3: CAWSPGGSNQLSYEQYF. The CDR3 nucleotides read TGTGCCTGGAGCCCGGGCGGGAGTAACCAACTCTCCTACGAGCAGTACTTC.

This sequence joins TRBV19 and TRBJ1-2; D not resolved. Per the germline V gene, CDR1 is LNHDA and CDR2 is SQIVND (reference sequence). The CDR3 contains 14 residues. The V end was cut by 3 bases, the J end by 3 bases, with 11 bases between. CDR3 sequence: CASSMYIRDYGYTF. The CDR3 DNA reads TGTGCCAGTAGTATGTATATTCGGGACTATGGCTACACCTTC.

The chain is built from TRBV19 and TRBJ2-5, with 7 bases lining up with TRBD2. Unmatched junction bases numbered 10, after V lost 5 bases and J lost 7 bases. The CDR3 runs 14 residues. The germline V gene has CDR1 LNHDA and CDR2 SQIVND (reference sequence). CDR3 nucleotide sequence: TGTGCCAGTAGTGGGGGACTACCTGGAGGGACCCAGTACTTC. Translation gives CASSGGLPGGTQYF. The full variable domain, its missing parts supplied by reference TRBV19 and TRBJ2-5, is DGGITQSPKYLFRKEGQNVTLSCEQNLNHDAMYWYRQDPGQGLRLIYYSQIVNDFQKGDIAEGYSVSREKKESFPLTVTSAQKNPTAFYLCASSGGLPGGTQYFGPGTRLLVL.

The genes are TRBV27 and TRBJ2-5; tentative D call: TRBD1 (5 bases). The CDR3 is 15 residues long. Trimming pared 3 bases from V and 5 bases from J, leaving 16 bases between. Germline V gene lookup returns CDR1 MNHEY and CDR2 SMNVEV (reference sequence). CDR3 nucleotides: TGTGCCAGCAGTTTCTCTCAGGGTCGGGTGGAGACCCAGTACTTC. Protein product: CASSFSQGRVETQYF.

The genes are TRBV4-3 and TRBJ1-1, with D possibly TRBD1 on 6 matching bases. Per germline, CDR1 LGHNA and CDR2 YSLEER. V lost 3 bases and J lost 5, with 19 bases in between. The CDR3 extends over 16 amino acids. CDR3 coding DNA: TGCGCCAGCAGCCAGAAGGGGGACGGAAGATTAACTGAAGCTTTCTTT. It codes for CASSQKGDGRLTEAFF.

About this clone: A read error may produce the germline difference seen at one junction end. The chain has TRBV7-7 and TRBJ2-1; D possibly corresponds to TRBD1 (6 bases). CDR1 is SSHAT, CDR2 FNYEAQ, per germline (reference sequence). This CDR3 spans 13 amino acids. The DNA for the CDR3 is TGTGCTAGCAGCCCCCTGGGGGCGGATGAGCAGTTCTTC. Translated, it gives CASSPLGADEQFF. Using reference TRBV7-7 and TRBJ2-1 for the parts outside the CDR3, the full variable domain is GAGVSQSPRYKVTKRGQDVTLRCDPISSHATLYWYQQALGQGPEFLTYFNYEAQPDKSGLPSDRFSAERPEGSISTLTIQRTEQRDSAMYRCASSPLGADEQFFGPGTRLTVL.

The chain is built from TRBV9 and TRBJ2-1, with D tentatively TRBD1 (5 bases). The CDR3 consists of 13 residues. CDR1 is SGDLS, CDR2 YYNGEE, per germline. Deletions cut 0 bases from V and 14 bases from J, with 15 bases between. CDR3 DNA sequence: TGTGCCAGCAGCGTAGTAGGACACCCGACGGAGTTCTTC. Protein sequence: CASSVVGHPTEFF.

This clone was counted a few times. The CDR3 sequence: CASSQLGGTQYF. CDR3 DNA sequence: TGTGCCAGCAGCCAGTTGGGAGGTACGCAGTATTTT. V gene TRBV3-1 (or the pseudogene TRBV3-2) combines with J gene TRBJ2-3, with D possibly being TRBD2 (6 bases). The V and J ends lost 3 bases and 8 bases respectively, with 9 bases between them. CDR3 length: 12 amino acids. The V gene's germline CDR1 is LGHDT and CDR2 YNNKEL (reference sequence).

V usage is TRBV4-1 and J usage is TRBJ2-7; D possibly corresponds to TRBD2 (7 bases). Germline V gene data show CDR1 as MGHRA and CDR2 as YSYEKL. The CDR3 consists of 16 residues. Trimming pared 4 bases from V and 4 bases from J, leaving 20 bases between. CDR3 in amino acids: CASSRLGGRLAYEQYF. DNA for the CDR3: TGCGCCAGCAGCCGCCTCGGGGGGCGACTAGCATACGAGCAGTACTTC.

The chain recombines TRBV19 with TRBJ2-6, with no clear D. CDR1 and CDR2 (germline): LNHDA, SQIVND (reference sequence). The CDR3 loop spans 16 amino acids. V shed 6 bases and J shed 1 base, with 13 bases lying between them. CDR3 residues: CASRVDIVSGANVLTF. Written as DNA, the CDR3 is TGTGCCAGTAGGGTCGACATCGTGTCTGGGGCCAACGTCCTGACTTTC.

CDR3 in amino acids: CASSVRQGGNSPLHF. The CDR3 DNA reads TGTGCCAGTAGTGTCCGACAGGGCGGTAATTCACCCCTCCACTTT. The chain is built from TRBV19 and TRBJ1-6; 7 bases fit TRBD1. V dropped 5 bases and J dropped 6; count of bases not matched to a gene: 7. The CDR3 has 15 amino acids. Germline V gives CDR1 LNHDA, CDR2 SQIVND (reference sequence).

This sequence joins TRBV13 and TRBJ2-3; the match to TRBD2 covers 8 bases. The CDR3 consists of 16 residues. Germline V lookup: CDR1 PRHDT, CDR2 FYEKMQ (reference sequence). Trimming cost V 5 bases and J 5 bases; bases outside gene matches: 12. The CDR3 region is CASSPLGAGEGDTQYF. The CDR3, as DNA: TGTGCCAGCAGCCCCCTGGGAGCGGGAGAAGGAGATACGCAGTATTTT. Drawing the rest from reference TRBV13 and TRBJ2-3, the complete variable domain is AAGVIQSPRHLIKEKRETATLKCYPIPRHDTVYWYQQGPGQDPQFLISFYEKMQSDKGSIPDRFSAQQFSDYHSELNMSSLELGDSALYFCASSPLGAGEGDTQYFGPGTRLTVL.

The rearrangement joins TRBV19 to TRBJ2-5, with TRBD2 matching over 7 bases. Germline V gene sequence: CDR1 LNHDA, CDR2 SQIVND (reference sequence). CDR3 length equals 15 residues. V lost 0 bases to trimming and J lost 1 base; unmatched junction nucleotides: 2. The CDR3 DNA reads as TGTGCCAGTAGTATAGATACGGGGGGCCAAGAGACCCAGTACTTC. This sequence encodes CASSIDTGGQETQYF.

Of note for this clone: The germline gene is not matched at one end of the junction; a read error may be the cause. V gene TRBV5-4 combines with J gene TRBJ1-5; 8 bases fit TRBD1. The germline V gene encodes CDR1 SGHNT and CDR2 YYREEE (reference sequence). The CDR3 runs to 15 residues. CDR3 nucleotide sequence: TGTGCCAGCAGCTTGGGGACAGGGAGTAATCAACCCCAGCATTTT. This encodes CASSLGTGSNQPQHF.

This chain connects TRBV19 to TRBJ1-2, with D unresolved. CDR3 size: 15 residues. The germline CDR1 and CDR2 sequences are LNHDA and SQIVND (reference sequence). The V end was cut by 4 bases, the J end by 4 bases, with 16 bases between. The CDR3 protein is CASSTAEGRRYGYTF. CDR3 bases: TGTGCCAGTAGTACCGCAGAGGGCAGGCGCTATGGCTACACCTTC.

This sequence joins TRBV11-2 and TRBJ2-1; D call uncertain. Per germline, CDR1 SGHAT and CDR2 FQNNGV. Trimming removed 5 bases at V and 9 bases at J, with 8 bases between. The CDR3 has 11 residues. The CDR3 is CASSPFVEQFF. CDR3 DNA sequence: TGTGCCAGCAGCCCATTTGTTGAGCAGTTCTTC.

The chain combines TRBV6-5 with TRBJ2-5; 10 bases agree with TRBD1. The CDR3 sequence is 14 residues long. Germline V gene lookup returns CDR1 MNHEY and CDR2 SVGAGI. V gave up 5 bases and J gave up 5 bases; unmatched junction bases: 5. The CDR3 region has the DNA TGTGCCAGCAGTCGACAGGGGGCCTCGGAGACCCAGTACTTC. Its protein product is CASSRQGASETQYF.

This chain links TRBV4-1 with TRBJ2-2, with 8 bases matching TRBD1. From germline, CDR1 is MGHRA and CDR2 YSYEKL. The V gene end was trimmed by 1 base and the J gene end by 2 bases; junction bases not matched to a gene: 12. The CDR3 covers 19 residues. The CDR3, as DNA: TGCGCCAGCAGCCAAGCCGCAGGGGGCGCGGGGAAAAACACCGGGGAGCTGTTTTTT. This gives the protein CASSQAAGGAGKNTGELFF.

This chain uses TRBV4-1 with TRBJ1-1; D is unresolved. Trimming removed 1 base from V and 11 bases from J, with 23 bases in between. This CDR3 contains 16 residues. CDR1 and CDR2 (germline): MGHRA, YSYEKL. The CDR3 region has the DNA TGCGCCAGCAGCCAAGTGGAGGCGGTTGCCATACCCGAGGCTTTCTTT. Its protein product is CASSQVEAVAIPEAFF.

The gene calls are TRBV4-2 and TRBJ2-7, with D tentatively TRBD1 (7 bases). The CDR3 covers 15 residues. Trimming took 4 bases from V and 3 from J, leaving 16 bases between them. The germline gives CDR1 LGHNA, CDR2 YNFKEQ. The CDR3 is CASSRDAGQYYEQYF. CDR3 nucleotide sequence: TGTGCCAGCAGCCGCGACGCGGGACAGTACTACGAGCAGTACTTC.

The rearrangement uses TRBV25-1 and TRBJ1-6, with D possibly matching TRBD1 (6 bases). Germline V gene sequence: CDR1 MGHDK, CDR2 SYGVNS. Trimming cost V 11 bases and J 9 bases, with 20 bases left between them. There are 14 residues in the CDR3. The CDR3 spells CASQRGGETSPLHF. The CDR3 DNA reads as TGTGCCTCTCAACGGGGGGGCGAGACTTCACCCCTCCACTTT.

This rearrangement joins TRBV30 to TRBJ1-4; a possible D gene is TRBD1 (6 bases). CDR3 size: 16 residues. Germline V gives CDR1 GTSNPN, CDR2 SVGIG (reference sequence). Trimming cost V 5 bases and J 7 bases, with 23 bases left between them. As DNA, the CDR3 is TGTGCCTGGGGGGGGACTACAGGGCGCCGAGGTGAAAAACTGTTTTTT. Encoded protein: CAWGGTTGRRGEKLFF.

The chain carries TRBV5-5 and TRBJ1-2; D not resolved. CDR3 length: 12 amino acids. Germline V CDR1 and CDR2: SGHKS, YYEKEE (reference sequence). V lost 5 bases and J lost 6, with 11 bases in between. The CDR3 sequence is CASRRWEDGYTF. The CDR3 coding sequence is TGTGCCAGCAGAAGGTGGGAGGATGGCTACACCTTC.

Many counts were recorded for this clone. This chain uses TRBV19 with TRBJ1-2; 7 positions match TRBD1. Germline trimming cut 7 bases from V and 4 bases from J; bases unmatched to any gene: 6. Per germline, CDR1 LNHDA and CDR2 SQIVND (reference sequence). CDR3 length: 13 residues. The CDR3 DNA sequence: TGTGCCAGTAATCAGGGGGGCCCCTATGGCTACACCTTC. It codes for CASNQGGPYGYTF.

This chain connects TRBV11-3 to TRBJ1-4; D is perhaps TRBD1 (6 bases). This CDR3 contains 16 residues. Trimming took off 1 base at V and 8 bases at J, with 17 bases between the two ends. In germline, CDR1 is SGHNT, CDR2 YENEEA. The CDR3 coding sequence is TGTGCCAGCAGCTTAGGTGCCGGGGGGCTAGGGGAAAAACTGTTTTTT. Its translation: CASSLGAGGLGEKLFF. The complete variable domain, with remaining parts taken from reference TRBV11-3 and TRBJ1-4, reads EAGVVQSPRYKIIEKKQPVAFWCNPISGHNTLYWYLQNLGQGPELLIRYENEEAVDDSQLPKDRFSAERLKGVDSTLKIQPAELGDSAVYLCASSLGAGGLGEKLFFGSGTQLSVL.